This TCR beta chain was sequenced in a study of blood T cell repertoires in COVID-19. There are 16 residues in the CDR3. V lost 0 bases to trimming and J lost 5 bases; unmatched junction nucleotides: 8. CDR1 and CDR2 (germline): LNHDA, SQIVND (reference sequence). Sequencing was performed with immunoSEQ multiplex PCR; in TCRdb, only in-frame clones are kept and a portion is missing. Of roughly 460,000 clones listed, 80% to 90% are singletons. The chain carries TRBV19 and TRBJ2-3, with TRBD2 identical over 7 bases. The receptor's source is a man in his late teens or twenties with COVID-19, enrolled during active disease. The sequenced sample was peripheral blood. The DNA of the CDR3 is TGTGCCAGTAGTATAGATCCCAGCGGGGTTGGAGATACGCAGTATTTT. Its translation is CASSIDPSGVGDTQYF.